This T cell receptor beta chain derives from a study of T cells after yellow fever vaccination. Remarks on this clonotype: Its target is unknown.

Whole-study results and caveats: Post-booster repertoires contained most primary-vaccination clones again (about 95% CD4, about 90% CD8). FACS-sorted repertoires might harbor abundant contaminating clonotypes from the bulk population. Peaking faster, on day 5 versus 15, the secondary response was nonetheless weaker.

The study made its TCR cDNA through 5'RACE template switching. That step introduced a universal primer site along with UMIs. Each CDR3 protein is one row after TCRdb ran MiXCR on the 5' RACE reads. The data contain some 300,000 distinct CDR3 sequences, roughly 8.3% of them singletons. V lost 11 bases to trimming and J lost 4 bases; unmatched junction nucleotides: 14. Germline V gene sequence: CDR1 SEHNR, CDR2 FQNEAQ (reference sequence). The CDR3 loop spans 15 amino acids. The chain carries TRBV7-9 and TRBJ2-3; TRBD2 matches at 8 bases. Source: PBMCs, taken approximately 47 days after the first yellow fever vaccination. The TCR sequence derives from a man younger than 30 who received the YFV17D yellow fever vaccine. CDR3 region: CAHRAGGVLSDTQYF. The CDR3, as DNA: TGTGCCCACCGGGCGGGGGGCGTACTGTCAGATACGCAGTATTTT.